These 14 T cell receptor beta chains originate from one sample sequenced in a study of PD-1 blockade in classical Hodgkin lymphoma. Libraries were prepared by immunoSEQ multiplex PCR; TCRdb keeps only in-frame clonotypes and omits some of them. This table holds about 98,000 clones, 80% to 95% found once. Every patient experienced relapse after autologous stem cell transplantation, and brentuximab vedotin exposure varied. The starting material was peripheral blood mononuclear cells (PBMCs), obtained at baseline. Source of these receptors: a human donor with classical Hodgkin lymphoma.

The chain couples TRBV30 to TRBJ2-2; perhaps D is TRBD1 or TRBD2 (5 bases each). Germline CDR1 and CDR2: GTSNPN and SVGIG (reference sequence). CDR3 size: 14 residues. V shed 0 bases and J shed 7 bases, with 12 bases lying between them. CDR3 DNA sequence: TGTGCCTGGAGTGTACTAGGGACCATCGGGGAGCTGTTTTTT. Translated: CAWSVLGTIGELFF.

J is TRBJ1-1 and V is TRBV11-2, with D unclear. Trimming removed 1 base from V and 6 bases from J, with 21 bases in between. The germline CDR1 and CDR2 sequences are SGHAT and FQNNGV. The CDR3 totals 17 residues. The CDR3 spells CASSLVGSSAAGPEAFF. The CDR3 DNA reads as TGTGCCAGCAGCTTAGTTGGGTCTTCGGCAGCAGGACCTGAAGCTTTCTTT.

CDR3 protein: CATKIRTLNTEAFF. The CDR3 nucleotides read TGTGCCACCAAGATAAGGACTTTGAACACTGAAGCTTTCTTT. This chain connects TRBV7-2 to TRBJ1-1, with unresolved D. Germline V CDR1 and CDR2: SGHTA, FQGNSA. This CDR3 has 14 amino acids. V gave up 10 bases and J gave up 0 bases, with 15 bases separating them.

The V call is TRBV7-2, the J call TRBJ2-5; D call uncertain. The CDR3 extends over 13 amino acids. Trimming removed 0 bases at V and 4 bases at J, with 6 bases between. From germline, CDR1 is SGHTA and CDR2 FQGNSA. CDR3 residues: CASSLARAETQYF. CDR3 nucleotides: TGTGCCAGCAGCTTAGCAAGGGCAGAGACCCAGTACTTC.

The chain is built from TRBV15 and TRBJ2-3; no definite D call. Germline-derived CDR1 and CDR2 are LNHNV and YYDKDF (reference sequence). Trimming took off 0 bases at V and 2 bases at J, with 15 bases between the two ends. This CDR3 region has 17 residues. The CDR3 region has the DNA TGTGCCACCAGCAGAGATTTCTCCAGTCGTATCACAGATACGCAGTATTTT. Its protein is CATSRDFSSRITDTQYF.

The chain employs TRBV9 and TRBJ2-7; 11 bases are shared with TRBD2. This CDR3 comprises 14 residues. Per the germline V gene, CDR1 is SGDLS and CDR2 is YYNGEE. V shed 4 bases, J shed 3 bases, and the junction held 3 bases outside the gene matches. CDR3: CASSLGLAVYEQYF. The CDR3, as DNA: TGTGCCAGCAGCTTGGGACTAGCGGTCTACGAGCAGTACTTC.

The chain uses TRBV11-2 and TRBJ2-7; TRBD2 is a possible D gene (6 bases). Trimming cost V 1 base and J 4 bases, with 8 bases left between them. CDR1 and CDR2 from the germline V gene are SGHAT and FQNNGV. The CDR3 is 13 residues long. The CDR3 DNA reads as TGTGCCAGCAGCTTAGCGGGGACTTACGAGCAGTACTTC. Amino acid sequence: CASSLAGTYEQYF.

This clone was detected only once. The chain employs TRBV6-1 and TRBJ1-5; the D is unclear. The V gene lost 2 bases and the J gene lost 1 base, with 6 bases spanning the gap. Germline V gene lookup returns CDR1 MNHNS and CDR2 SASEGT. The CDR3 runs to 14 residues. CDR3 sequence: CASSETQSNQPQHF. The DNA of the CDR3 is TGTGCCAGCAGTGAAACTCAGAGCAATCAGCCCCAGCATTTT.

The chain uses TRBV7-6 and TRBJ2-3; D perhaps matches TRBD1 (6 bases). This CDR3 spans 16 amino acids. Trimming took 2 bases from V and 0 from J, leaving 12 bases between them. Germline assignment: CDR1 SGHVS and CDR2 FNYEAQ. The CDR3 region has the DNA TGTGCCAGCAGCTTAATGGGGGCGACTAGCACAGATACGCAGTATTTT. This sequence encodes CASSLMGATSTDTQYF. The whole variable domain, remainder taken from reference TRBV7-6 and TRBJ2-3, is GAGVSQSPRYKVTKRGQDVALRCDPISGHVSLYWYRQALGQGPEFLTYFNYEAQQDKSGLPNDRFSAERPEGSISTLTIQRTEQRDSAMYRCASSLMGATSTDTQYFGPGTRLTVL.

This rearrangement joins TRBV19 to TRBJ2-1; a weak D match, TRBD1 (6 bases). Germline V gene data show CDR1 as LNHDA and CDR2 as SQIVND (reference sequence). Trimming pared 2 bases from V and 4 bases from J, leaving 12 bases between. There are 15 residues in the CDR3. The CDR3 region has the DNA TGTGCCAGTAGTATACTGGACAGACTGTACAATGAGCAGTTCTTC. Its protein product is CASSILDRLYNEQFF. Drawing the rest from reference TRBV19 and TRBJ2-1, the complete variable domain is DGGITQSPKYLFRKEGQNVTLSCEQNLNHDAMYWYRQDPGQGLRLIYYSQIVNDFQKGDIAEGYSVSREKKESFPLTVTSAQKNPTAFYLCASSILDRLYNEQFFGPGTRLTVL.

This chain joins TRBV5-8 and TRBJ1-1, with TRBD1 matching over 10 bases. The V gene end was trimmed by 0 bases and the J gene end by 11 bases; junction bases not matched to a gene: 4. Germline V gene sequence: CDR1 SGHTS, CDR2 YDEGEE. This CDR3 region has 13 residues. The CDR3 DNA reads TGTGCCAGCAGCTTGGGACAGGGGGCGGGGGCTTTCTTT. This encodes CASSLGQGAGAFF.

This sequence joins TRBV2 and TRBJ1-5; D might be TRBD1 (5 bases). Trimming stripped 1 base from V and 5 bases from J, with 9 bases between. CDR1 and CDR2 (germline): SNHLY, FYNNEI. The CDR3 loop spans 14 amino acids. CDR3 bases: TGTGCCAGCAGTGAAGAGTGGGGGGATCAGCCCCAGCATTTT. It yields the protein CASSEEWGDQPQHF.

J is TRBJ1-2 and V is TRBV2, with a possible D match to TRBD1 (6 bases). CDR1 is SNHLY, CDR2 FYNNEI, per germline. The CDR3 loop spans 16 amino acids. Trimming left V 6 bases short and J 5 bases short, with 22 bases between. DNA of the CDR3: TGTGCCAGCAGAATACTTCAGGGAGAGGGGGTTTATGGCTACACCTTC. It translates to CASRILQGEGVYGYTF.

This clone appeared a few times. This sample also contains other DNA sequences that code for the same CDR3. The rearrangement joins TRBV6-6 to TRBJ1-2; 8 bases are a match to TRBD1. V lost 6 bases to trimming and J lost 2 bases; unmatched junction nucleotides: 5. The CDR3 is 14 residues long. Germline V gene sequence: CDR1 MNHNY, CDR2 SVGAGI (reference sequence). The DNA of the CDR3 is TGTGCCAGCAGAGGACAGGGCCGCAACTATGGCTACACCTTC. Its protein product is CASRGQGRNYGYTF.